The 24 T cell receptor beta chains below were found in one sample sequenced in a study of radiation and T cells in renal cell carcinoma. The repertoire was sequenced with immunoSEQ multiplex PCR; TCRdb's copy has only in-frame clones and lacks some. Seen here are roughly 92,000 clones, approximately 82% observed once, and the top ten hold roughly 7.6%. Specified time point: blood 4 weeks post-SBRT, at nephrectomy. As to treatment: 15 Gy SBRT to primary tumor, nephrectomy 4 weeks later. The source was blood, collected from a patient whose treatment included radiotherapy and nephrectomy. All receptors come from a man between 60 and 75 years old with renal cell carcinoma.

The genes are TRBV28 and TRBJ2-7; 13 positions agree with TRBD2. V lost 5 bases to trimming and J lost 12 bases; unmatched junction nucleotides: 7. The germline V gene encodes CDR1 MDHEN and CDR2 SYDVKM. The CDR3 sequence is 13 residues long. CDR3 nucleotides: TGTGCCAGCAGTATCGGGACTAGCGGGATCGGGTACTTC. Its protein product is CASSIGTSGIGYF.

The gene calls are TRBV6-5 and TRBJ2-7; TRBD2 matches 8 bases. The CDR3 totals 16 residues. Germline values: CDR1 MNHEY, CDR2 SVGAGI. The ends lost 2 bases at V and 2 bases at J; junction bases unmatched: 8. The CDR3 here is CASSYITSGPTYEQYF. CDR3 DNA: TGTGCCAGCAGTTACATTACTAGCGGACCGACCTACGAGCAGTACTTC.

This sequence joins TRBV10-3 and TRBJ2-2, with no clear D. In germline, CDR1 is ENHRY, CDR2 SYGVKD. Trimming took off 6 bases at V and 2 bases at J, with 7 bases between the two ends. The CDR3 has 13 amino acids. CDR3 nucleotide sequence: TGTGCCATCAGCGATCCCAACACCGGGGAGCTGTTTTTT. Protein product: CAISDPNTGELFF.

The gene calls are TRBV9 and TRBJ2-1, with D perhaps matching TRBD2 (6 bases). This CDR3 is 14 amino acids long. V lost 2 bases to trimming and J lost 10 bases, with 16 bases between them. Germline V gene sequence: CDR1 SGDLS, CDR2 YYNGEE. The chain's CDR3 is CASSVSGTHREQFF. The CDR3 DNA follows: TGTGCCAGCAGCGTGTCCGGGACTCATCGGGAGCAGTTCTTC.

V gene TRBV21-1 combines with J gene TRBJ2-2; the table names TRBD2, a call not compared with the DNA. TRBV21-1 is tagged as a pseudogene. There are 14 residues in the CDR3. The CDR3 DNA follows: TGTGCCAGCAGCAAACGGGGGTTCACCGGGGAGCTGTTTTTT. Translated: CASSKRGFTGELFF.

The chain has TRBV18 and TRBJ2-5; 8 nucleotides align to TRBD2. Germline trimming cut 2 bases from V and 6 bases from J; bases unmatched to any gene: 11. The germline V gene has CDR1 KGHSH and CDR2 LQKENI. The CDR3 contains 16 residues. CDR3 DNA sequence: TGTGCCAGCTCACCAGGGGCAGCGGGAGTAAGAAAGACCCAGTACTTC. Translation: CASSPGAAGVRKTQYF.

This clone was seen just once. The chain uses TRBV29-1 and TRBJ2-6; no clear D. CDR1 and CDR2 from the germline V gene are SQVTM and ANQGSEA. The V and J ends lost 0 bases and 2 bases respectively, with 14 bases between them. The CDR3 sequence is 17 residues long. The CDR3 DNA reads TGCAGCGTTGAAGATGTTTTTAACGGACCTGGGGCCAACGTCCTGACTTTC. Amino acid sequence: CSVEDVFNGPGANVLTF.

The DNA for the CDR3 is TGTGCCAGCAGCGGACAGGGGGCGCGGGAGACCCAGTACTTC. Translating it yields CASSGQGARETQYF. The J gene is TRBJ2-5, the V gene TRBV11-3; 11 bases map to TRBD1. V lost 5 bases and J lost 5; bases outside the gene matches: 4. Germline lookup yields CDR1 SGHNT and CDR2 YENEEA. The CDR3 has 14 amino acids. Combining the CDR3 with reference TRBV11-3 and TRBJ2-5 gives the whole variable domain EAGVVQSPRYKIIEKKQPVAFWCNPISGHNTLYWYLQNLGQGPELLIRYENEEAVDDSQLPKDRFSAERLKGVDSTLKIQPAELGDSAVYLCASSGQGARETQYFGPGTRLLVL.

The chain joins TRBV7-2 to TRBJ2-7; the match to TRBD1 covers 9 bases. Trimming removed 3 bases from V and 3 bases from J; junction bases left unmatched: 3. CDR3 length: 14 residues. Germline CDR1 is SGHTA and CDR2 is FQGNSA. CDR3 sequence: CASSLGTGHYEQYF. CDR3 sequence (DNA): TGTGCCAGCAGCTTGGGGACAGGGCACTACGAGCAGTACTTC.

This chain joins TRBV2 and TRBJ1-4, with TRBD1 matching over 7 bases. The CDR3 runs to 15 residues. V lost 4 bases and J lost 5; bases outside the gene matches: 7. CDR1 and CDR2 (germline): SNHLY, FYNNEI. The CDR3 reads CASSVRQGENEKLFF. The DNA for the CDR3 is TGTGCCAGCAGTGTTCGACAGGGAGAGAATGAAAAACTGTTTTTT.

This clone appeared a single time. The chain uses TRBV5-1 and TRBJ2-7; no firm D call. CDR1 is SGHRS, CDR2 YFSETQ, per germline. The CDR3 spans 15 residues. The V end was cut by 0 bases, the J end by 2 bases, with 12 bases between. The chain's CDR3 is CASSLARATTYEQYF. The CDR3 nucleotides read TGCGCCAGCAGCTTGGCTCGGGCAACTACCTACGAGCAGTACTTC.

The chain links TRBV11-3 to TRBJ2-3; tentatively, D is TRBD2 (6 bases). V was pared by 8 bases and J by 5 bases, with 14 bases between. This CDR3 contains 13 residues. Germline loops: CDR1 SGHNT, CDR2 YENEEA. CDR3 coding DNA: TGTGCCAGCGGGAGGAGCTCTGGAGATACGCAGTATTTT. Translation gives CASGRSSGDTQYF.

In DNA, the CDR3 is TGTGCCAGCAGCTTAGTATGGGGGAGTGGCTACAATGAGCAGTTCTTC. Amino acid sequence: CASSLVWGSGYNEQFF. The chain recombines TRBV7-8 with TRBJ2-1; D may match TRBD1 or TRBD2 (5 bases each). Germline CDR1 and CDR2: SGHVS and FQNEAQ. The CDR3 is 16 amino acids. Trimming shortened V by 1 base and J by 3 bases, and 13 bases separated the two germline ends.

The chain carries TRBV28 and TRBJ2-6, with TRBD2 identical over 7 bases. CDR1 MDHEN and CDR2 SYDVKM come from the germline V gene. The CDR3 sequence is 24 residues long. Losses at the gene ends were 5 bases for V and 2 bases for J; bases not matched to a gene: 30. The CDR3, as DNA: TGTGCCAGCAGTCCCCTATCGGGCGCGGCTAGCGGATACGAGGGACTAACTGGGGCCAACGTCCTGACTTTC. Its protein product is CASSPLSGAASGYEGLTGANVLTF. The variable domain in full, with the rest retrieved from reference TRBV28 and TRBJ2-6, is DVKVTQSSRYLVKRTGEKVFLECVQDMDHENMFWYRQDPGLGLRLIYFSYDVKMKEKGDIPEGYSVSREKKERFSLILESASTNQTSMYLCASSPLSGAASGYEGLTGANVLTFGAGSRLTVL.

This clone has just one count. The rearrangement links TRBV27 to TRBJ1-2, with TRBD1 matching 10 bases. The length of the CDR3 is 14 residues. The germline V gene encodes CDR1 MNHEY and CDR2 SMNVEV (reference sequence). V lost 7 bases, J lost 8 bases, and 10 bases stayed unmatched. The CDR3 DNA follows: TGTGCCAGCACCCCCTGGGGACAGGGGAGGGGCTACACCTTC. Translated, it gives CASTPWGQGRGYTF.

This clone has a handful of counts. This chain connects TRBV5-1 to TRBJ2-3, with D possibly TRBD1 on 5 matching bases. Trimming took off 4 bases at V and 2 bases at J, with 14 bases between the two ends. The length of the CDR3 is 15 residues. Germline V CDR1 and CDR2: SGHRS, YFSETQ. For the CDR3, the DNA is TGCGCCAGCAGCCGTGGACCAGGGCCCACAGATACGCAGTATTTT. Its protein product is CASSRGPGPTDTQYF. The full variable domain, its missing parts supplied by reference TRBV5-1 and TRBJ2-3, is KAGVTQTPRYLIKTRGQQVTLSCSPISGHRSVSWYQQTPGQGLQFLFEYFSETQRNKGNFPGRFSGRQFSNSRSEMNVSTLELGDSALYLCASSRGPGPTDTQYFGPGTRLTVL.

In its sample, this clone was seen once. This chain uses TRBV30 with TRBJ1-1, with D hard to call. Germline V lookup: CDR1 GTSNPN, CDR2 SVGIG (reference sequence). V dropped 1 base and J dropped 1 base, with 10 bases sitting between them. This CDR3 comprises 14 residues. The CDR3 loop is CAWSGNQPNTEAFF. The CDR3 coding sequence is TGTGCCTGGAGTGGAAACCAGCCGAACACTGAAGCTTTCTTT.

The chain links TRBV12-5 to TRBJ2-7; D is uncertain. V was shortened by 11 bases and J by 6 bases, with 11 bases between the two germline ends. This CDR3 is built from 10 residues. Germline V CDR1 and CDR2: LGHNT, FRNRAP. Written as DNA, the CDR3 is TGTGCTGGGATGGATCGCGAGCAGTACTTC. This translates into CAGMDREQYF.

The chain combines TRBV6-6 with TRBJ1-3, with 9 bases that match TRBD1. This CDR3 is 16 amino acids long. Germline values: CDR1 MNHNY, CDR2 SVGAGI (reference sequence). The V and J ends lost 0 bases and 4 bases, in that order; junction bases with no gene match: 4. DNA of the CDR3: TGTGCCAGCAGTTACTCCGGACAGGGGTACGGAAACACCATATATTTT. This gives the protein CASSYSGQGYGNTIYF.

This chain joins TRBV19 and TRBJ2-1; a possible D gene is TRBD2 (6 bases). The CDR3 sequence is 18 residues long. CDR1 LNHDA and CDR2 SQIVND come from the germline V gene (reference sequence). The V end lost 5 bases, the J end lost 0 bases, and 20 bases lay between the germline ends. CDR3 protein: CASSVPGLGVSSYNEQFF. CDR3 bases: TGTGCCAGTAGTGTCCCGGGACTGGGGGTAAGCTCCTACAATGAGCAGTTCTTC.

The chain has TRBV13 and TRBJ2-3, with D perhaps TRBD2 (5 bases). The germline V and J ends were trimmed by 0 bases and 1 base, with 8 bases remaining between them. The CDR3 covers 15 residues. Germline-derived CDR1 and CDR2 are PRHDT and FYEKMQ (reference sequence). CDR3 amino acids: CASSLGRARTDTQYF. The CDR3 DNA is TGTGCCAGCAGCTTAGGGCGGGCCCGCACAGATACGCAGTATTTT.

CDR3 residues: CASSPRAQSGRSGANVLTF. CDR3 bases: TGTGCCAGCTCACCGCGAGCCCAGTCAGGCCGCTCTGGGGCCAACGTCCTGACTTTC. The gene calls are TRBV18 and TRBJ2-6, with no clear D. This CDR3 is 19 amino acids long. Per the germline V gene, CDR1 is KGHSH and CDR2 is LQKENI. V was trimmed by 3 bases and J by 0 bases, leaving 18 bases between them.

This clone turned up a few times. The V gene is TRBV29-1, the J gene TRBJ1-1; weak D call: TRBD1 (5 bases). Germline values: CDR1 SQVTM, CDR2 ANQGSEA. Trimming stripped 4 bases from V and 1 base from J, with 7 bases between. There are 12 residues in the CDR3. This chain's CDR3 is CSVATGNTEAFF. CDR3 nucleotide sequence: TGCAGCGTTGCTACAGGGAACACTGAAGCTTTCTTT. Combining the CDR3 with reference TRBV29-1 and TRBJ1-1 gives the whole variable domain SAVISQKPSRDICQRGTSLTIQCQVDSQVTMMFWYRQQPGQSLTLIATANQGSEATYESGFVIDKFPISRPNLTFSTLTVSNMSPEDSSIYLCSVATGNTEAFFGQGTRLTVV.

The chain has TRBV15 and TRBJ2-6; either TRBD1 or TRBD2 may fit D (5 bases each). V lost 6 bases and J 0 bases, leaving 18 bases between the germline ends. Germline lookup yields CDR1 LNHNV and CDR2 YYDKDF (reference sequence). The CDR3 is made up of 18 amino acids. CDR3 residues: CATRGDSLSLSGANVLTF. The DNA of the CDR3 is TGTGCCACCAGGGGGGATTCGTTATCCCTCTCTGGGGCCAACGTCCTGACTTTC.